This T cell receptor (beta chain) is drawn from a study of blood T cell repertoires in COVID-19. For the study at large: Acute and convalescent COVID-19 specimens originated in the United States, Italy and Spain. The analysed material was cDNA or gDNA that came from T cells, B-cell-depleted T cells, or PBMCs.

Losses at the gene ends were 6 bases for V and 6 bases for J; bases not matched to a gene: 7. This CDR3 has 13 residues. CDR1 is SGHRS and CDR2 is YFSETQ in the germline V gene. In the authors' workflow: Reference gene primer amplification yielded estimated nucleated cell counts. Some clones are missing from TCRdb's copy, which holds only in-frame ones; the method was immunoSEQ multiplex PCR. V and J calls and clone size are as listed in that table; D and trimming were resolved from the DNA. The sample carries 95,000 to 150,000 clones, 70% to 85% recorded once. The sample was peripheral blood. This sequence was found in a woman aged 70-85 years with acute or convalescent COVID-19. This chain links TRBV5-1 with TRBJ1-2, with 8 bases aligning to TRBD1. In nucleotides, the CDR3 is TGCGCCAGCAATATGCAGGGGGCGGATGGCTACACCTTC. Its protein is CASNMQGADGYTF.